This T cell receptor beta chain is drawn from a study of post-analysis software for immune sequencing data. Study observations and caveats: Samples prepared in the same batch strongly co-clustered by F measure. Controls' normalized Chao1 diversity significantly exceeded that of multiple sclerosis patients. TRBV segments more frequent in patients than in controls numbered roughly 5 and included TRBV5-6, TRBV5-1 and TRBV20-1.

V lost 3 bases and J lost 4; bases outside the gene matches: 5. This CDR3 has 14 residues. Per germline, CDR1 LGHDT and CDR2 YNNKEL (reference sequence). With respect to this clonotype: The antigen remains undetermined.

Unique molecular identifiers were carried by the TCR beta cDNA libraries. Starting from around 1 to 10 million T cells, the study yielded a few hundred thousand cDNA molecules. From the PCR reads, TCRdb called clonotypes with MiXCR, one entry per CDR3 protein. Altogether around 200,000 distinct CDR3 sequences are present, 29% being singletons, with the ten largest covering 3.4%. Sequenced sample: blood. The TCR originated in a girl aged 2-17 years with multiple sclerosis. The chain employs TRBV3-1 and TRBJ1-2; 7 bases align to TRBD1. The CDR3 DNA reads as TGTGCCAGCAGCCAGAGGGGACAGTCCTATGGCTACACCTTC. It is translated as CASSQRGQSYGYTF.